In its sample, the clone carrying this TCR beta chain was seen once. What it binds is unknown. These data come from a study of early stage breast cancer tumors. Overall study context: Samples were sequenced at 7.5 to 10-fold average coverage. Broader study findings: Enriched TCRB sequences shared across patients were mostly commonly generated sequences.

Germline CDR1 SGHTA, CDR2 FQGTGA. There are 19 residues in the CDR3. The ends were cut back, 5 bases at V and 3 bases at J, with 25 bases in the middle. Measured with immunoSEQ multiplex PCR; TCRdb has only the in-frame clones, and not every one. The table records more than 20,000 clones, 60% to 85% of them present only once. Sample: blood. The rearrangement joins TRBV7-3 to TRBJ2-2; possibly TRBD1 for D (6 bases). The TCR sequence derives from a person between 60 and 69 years old with breast cancer. CDR3 amino acids: CASSRSGHQGNPYTGELFF. The CDR3 DNA sequence: TGTGCCAGCAGCCGCTCGGGACACCAGGGAAATCCTTACACCGGGGAGCTGTTTTTT.